These T cell receptor beta chains were read from a single sample in a study of cytomegalovirus exposure and HLA in healthy donors. Generated by immunoSEQ multiplex PCR, the TCRdb table keeps only in-frame clones and is missing some. Counted here are some 140,000 clones, approximately 84% occurring once; the ten biggest clones make up roughly 1.4%. Input material: PBMCs. The receptors come from a woman in her 30s in good health and CMV-seronegative. Each CDR3 is given with its conserved first and last residue. The D gene is left open where the match is weak. Some rows mark clone size as missing; the rest say once, few, many or name a class of expanded clone.

cdr3_aa: CASRGGQGAGNQPQHF; cdr3_nt: TGTGCCAGTAGGGGGGGACAGGGGGCTGGCAATCAGCCCCAGCATTTT; j_call: TRBJ1-5; v_call: TRBV19; d_call: TRBD1; clone_size: .
cdr3_aa: CASSLGRDNEQFF; cdr3_nt: TGTGCCAGCAGCTTGGGCAGGGATAATGAGCAGTTCTTC; j_call: TRBJ2-1; v_call: TRBV7-3; d_call: .; clone_size: .
cdr3_aa: CASMAGRTRETQYF; cdr3_nt: TGTGCCAGCATGGCGGGCCGAACACGGGAGACCCAGTACTTC; j_call: TRBJ2-5; v_call: TRBV2; d_call: .; clone_size: once
cdr3_aa: CSVEPYGQKKETQYF; cdr3_nt: TGCAGCGTTGAACCGTACGGACAAAAAAAAGAGACCCAGTACTTC; j_call: TRBJ2-5; v_call: TRBV29-1; d_call: .; clone_size: .
cdr3_aa: CASSDSSHHNEQFF; cdr3_nt: TGTGCCAGCAGTGACTCGAGCCACCACAATGAGCAGTTCTTC; j_call: TRBJ2-1; v_call: TRBV6-4; d_call: .; clone_size: .
cdr3_aa: CASSLTGLSEAFF; cdr3_nt: TGTGCCAGCAGCTTAACAGGGTTGTCTGAAGCTTTCTTT; j_call: TRBJ1-1; v_call: TRBV11-2; d_call: .; clone_size: .
cdr3_aa: CASSTLTGFNEQFF; cdr3_nt: TGTGCCAGTAGTACCCTTACAGGATTCAATGAGCAGTTCTTC; j_call: TRBJ2-1; v_call: TRBV19; d_call: .; clone_size: many
cdr3_aa: CASSLYDRGRGTEAFF; cdr3_nt: TGTGCCAGCAGCTTGTATGACAGGGGGCGCGGCACTGAAGCTTTCTTT; j_call: TRBJ1-1; v_call: TRBV5-6; d_call: TRBD1; clone_size: .
cdr3_aa: CASSRDGESYGYTF; cdr3_nt: TGTGCCAGCTCGCGGGACGGAGAATCGTATGGCTACACCTTC; j_call: TRBJ1-2; v_call: TRBV18; d_call: .; clone_size: .
cdr3_aa: CASSRLGQGYYNEQFF; cdr3_nt: TGTGCCAGCAGCCGATTAGGACAGGGCTACTACAATGAGCAGTTCTTC; j_call: TRBJ2-1; v_call: TRBV5-6; d_call: TRBD1; clone_size: .
cdr3_aa: CAISVSGQGDSPLHF; cdr3_nt: TGTGCCATCAGTGTTTCGGGACAGGGGGATTCACCCCTCCACTTT; j_call: TRBJ1-6; v_call: TRBV10-3; d_call: TRBD1; clone_size: many
cdr3_aa: CASRPTTLAQYF; cdr3_nt: TGTGCCAGCAGACCAACGACACTCGCCCAGTACTTC; j_call: TRBJ2-5; v_call: TRBV6-6; d_call: .; clone_size: .
cdr3_aa: CASVGQANSPLHF; cdr3_nt: TGTGCCAGCGTGGGACAGGCTAATTCACCCCTCCACTTT; j_call: TRBJ1-6; v_call: TRBV6-1; d_call: TRBD1; clone_size: .
cdr3_aa: CASSLDPQGAYGYTF; cdr3_nt: TGCGCCAGCAGCTTGGATCCTCAGGGCGCCTATGGCTACACCTTC; j_call: TRBJ1-2; v_call: TRBV5-1; d_call: .; clone_size: .
cdr3_aa: CASSIPGTDTGELFF; cdr3_nt: TGTGCCAGTAGTATCCCAGGGACAGACACCGGGGAGCTGTTTTTT; j_call: TRBJ2-2; v_call: TRBV19; d_call: TRBD1; clone_size: .
cdr3_aa: CASSQTYRNQPQHF; cdr3_nt: TGCGCCAGCAGCCAAACCTACAGAAATCAGCCCCAGCATTTT; j_call: TRBJ1-5; v_call: TRBV4-1; d_call: .; clone_size: .
cdr3_aa: CASSEYVPIQGYTF; cdr3_nt: TGTGCCAGCAGTGAATATGTTCCCATCCAGGGCTACACCTTC; j_call: TRBJ1-2; v_call: TRBV25-1; d_call: .; clone_size: .
cdr3_aa: CASSVDGSGYNEQFF; cdr3_nt: TGTGCCAGCAGCGTAGATGGATCGGGCTACAATGAGCAGTTCTTC; j_call: TRBJ2-1; v_call: TRBV9; d_call: .; clone_size: .
cdr3_aa: CASSRGLGGGYNEQFF; cdr3_nt: TGTGCCAGCAGCCGGGGGCTGGGGGGGGGTTACAATGAGCAGTTCTTC; j_call: TRBJ2-1; v_call: TRBV27; d_call: .; clone_size: .
cdr3_aa: CAISELNSPLHF; cdr3_nt: TGTGCCATCAGTGAGCTTAATTCACCCCTCCACTTT; j_call: TRBJ1-6; v_call: TRBV10-3; d_call: .; clone_size: .
cdr3_aa: CASSLRTGNTEAFF; cdr3_nt: TGTGCCAGCAGCCTAAGGACAGGGAACACTGAAGCTTTCTTT; j_call: TRBJ1-1; v_call: TRBV6-1; d_call: TRBD1; clone_size: .
cdr3_aa: CASSLAERGRTDTQYF; cdr3_nt: TGTGCCAGCAGTTTGGCCGAGCGGGGGCGCACAGATACGCAGTATTTT; j_call: TRBJ2-3; v_call: TRBV28; d_call: TRBD2; clone_size: .
cdr3_aa: CASSSLQGARMDTQYF; cdr3_nt: TGTGCCAGCAGCTCCCTGCAGGGGGCGCGGATGGATACGCAGTATTTT; j_call: TRBJ2-3; v_call: TRBV5-8; d_call: TRBD1; clone_size: .
cdr3_aa: CASREGLAGRDTQYF; cdr3_nt: TGTGCCAGCAGGGAGGGACTAGCGGGGAGAGATACGCAGTATTTT; j_call: TRBJ2-3; v_call: TRBV6-1; d_call: TRBD2; clone_size: .
cdr3_aa: CASSLSNRVRDGYTF; cdr3_nt: TGTGCCAGCAGCTTGTCGAACAGGGTTAGAGATGGCTACACCTTC; j_call: TRBJ1-2; v_call: TRBV5-4; d_call: .; clone_size: .
cdr3_aa: CASSISANEKLFF; cdr3_nt: TGTGCCAGTAGTATCTCGGCTAATGAAAAACTGTTTTTT; j_call: TRBJ1-4; v_call: TRBV19; d_call: .; clone_size: .
cdr3_aa: CAAHREGQETQYF; cdr3_nt: TGTGCCGCGCACAGGGAGGGGCAAGAGACCCAGTACTTC; j_call: TRBJ2-5; v_call: TRBV7-9; d_call: .; clone_size: once
cdr3_aa: CASSPRLAGTDTQYF; cdr3_nt: TGTGCCAGCAGCCCGAGACTAGCGGGTACAGATACGCAGTATTTT; j_call: TRBJ2-3; v_call: TRBV7-2; d_call: TRBD2; clone_size: .
cdr3_aa: CASSMARQQFF; cdr3_nt: TGTGCCAGTAGTATGGCGCGGCAGCAGTTCTTC; j_call: TRBJ2-1; v_call: TRBV19; d_call: .; clone_size: .
cdr3_aa: CASSRTGGEGYTF; cdr3_nt: TGTGCCAGCAGCAGGACAGGGGGCGAGGGCTACACCTTC; j_call: TRBJ1-2; v_call: TRBV7-3; d_call: TRBD1; clone_size: .
cdr3_aa: CSVSVGQGITYEQYF; cdr3_nt: TGCAGCGTGTCGGTCGGACAGGGTATTACCTACGAGCAGTACTTC; j_call: TRBJ2-7; v_call: TRBV29-1; d_call: TRBD1; clone_size: .
cdr3_aa: CASSLGAQETQYF; cdr3_nt: TGTGCCAGCAGCTTGGGGGCGCAAGAGACCCAGTACTTC; j_call: TRBJ2-5; v_call: TRBV5-6; d_call: .; clone_size: .
cdr3_aa: CASSPGQGTYTQYF; cdr3_nt: TGTGCCAGCAGTCCGGGACAGGGCACATATACGCAGTATTTT; j_call: TRBJ2-3; v_call: TRBV2; d_call: TRBD1; clone_size: .